The T cell receptor (beta chain) under discussion was sequenced for a study of early T cells in non-severe SARS-CoV-2 infection (dated by TCRdb to 2020 to 2023). For the wider study: Because TCR sequencing was done on bulk RNA from unsorted whole blood, the alpha and beta chains could not be paired. The full study reports these points: Matching against VDJdb was skewed toward anti-spike CD8 responses, likely underestimated virus-specific expansions, and missed private and CD4 specificities.

This was a case-control study nested in a cohort of healthcare workers in London, UK, who had nasopharyngeal swab PCR tests and blood samples taken every week. Between 23 and 31 March 2020, the week of the UK lockdown, healthcare workers were enrolled and then followed up weekly for as long as 16 weeks. Trimming takes 0 bases from V and 5 bases from J, and the germline ends sit 8 bases apart. From the germline V gene, CDR1 is SGHRS and CDR2 is YFSETQ. Spanning cysteine to phenylalanine, the CDR3 consists of 13 amino acids. Only the CDR3 region is kept as DNA, spanning 39 bases read in frame from base 1. The sample holds a few counts of this clonotype. What this receptor recognizes is not known. Base qualities are missing; no much larger clone stands one base away. Libraries were made using 5' RACE. The sequencer listed for this sample is NextSeq 500. Unique molecular identifiers were attached to individual cDNA molecules in the TCR library protocol so that sequencing error and PCR bias could be corrected. Both TCR alpha and beta chains were sequenced, and tight co-correlation was observed between alpha and beta sequence abundances in each sample. The original methods were these. Decombinator V4 was used to perform V gene, J gene and CDR3 annotation of TCR sequences. Expanded TCRs were defined as changing significantly between any two time points under a Poisson model with p below 0.0001. Abundances of TCRs were expressed as counts per million after normalisation to the total number of TCRs sequenced in each sample. MAIT TCRs were defined by TRAV1-2 paired with TRAJ12, TRAJ20 or TRAJ33, and iNKT TCRs by TRAV10 paired with TRAJ18. VDJdb, accessed 1 November 2021, was searched for CMV, EBV and SARS-CoV-2 annotated TCRs, with TCRs annotated for multiple antigens excluded. TCRdb ran its own pipeline on the public reads, namely fastp trimming at Q25 and MiXCR clone calling, and kept in-frame beta chains. Duplicate CDR3 protein sequences are folded into a single record with the most common DNA and genes. For this entry, the V and J calls and clone size follow TCRdb and not the study's own pipeline. The sample profile shows some 66,000 distinct CDR3 sequences; 9.1% of them were found once. The ten largest make up about 3.5% of the sample.

The sequence links TRBV5-1 to TRBJ1-1; no D gene is confidently identified. Input material: whole blood. This TCR came from an adult who was a healthcare worker with PCR-confirmed SARS-CoV-2 infection or an uninfected control (not recorded which). The CDR3 is CASSLGEATEAFF. The DNA is as follows: TGCGCCAGCAGCTTGGGGGAGGCTACTGAAGCTTTCTTT.